This T cell receptor beta chain was recorded in a study of CD8 T cells in ankylosing spondylitis. TCRdb reprocessed the 5' RACE reads with MiXCR, giving one entry per CDR3 protein. The table shows 25,000 to 35,000 distinct CDR3 sequences, with 13% to 15% occurring only once. The receptor's source is a male donor with ankylosing spondylitis or in good health (not recorded which). Specimen: blood.

The CDR3 is CASSLEFAYEQYF. The DNA of the CDR3 is TGTGCCAGCAGCTTAGAATTCGCCTACGAGCAGTACTTC. The chain links TRBV7-2 to TRBJ2-7; D is uncertain. This CDR3 has 13 amino acids. V lost 1 base to trimming and J lost 2 bases, with 6 bases between them. Germline CDR1 reads SGHTA; CDR2 reads FQGNSA.